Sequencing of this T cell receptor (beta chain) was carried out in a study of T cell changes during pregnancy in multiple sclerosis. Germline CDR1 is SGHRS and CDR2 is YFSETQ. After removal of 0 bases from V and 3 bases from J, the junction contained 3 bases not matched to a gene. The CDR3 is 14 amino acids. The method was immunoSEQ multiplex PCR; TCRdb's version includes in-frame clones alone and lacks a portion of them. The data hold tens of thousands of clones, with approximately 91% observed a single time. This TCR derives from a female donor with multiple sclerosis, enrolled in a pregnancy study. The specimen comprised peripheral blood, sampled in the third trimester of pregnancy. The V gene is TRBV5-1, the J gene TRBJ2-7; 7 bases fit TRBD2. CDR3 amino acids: CASSLGRGSYEQYF. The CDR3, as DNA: TGCGCCAGCAGCTTGGGGCGGGGGAGCTACGAGCAGTACTTC.